This T cell receptor (beta chain) was sequenced for a study of response to subunit inactivated influenza vaccine. Study-level findings and limits: Each seasonal flu vaccination may recruit only limited new T cells, authors suggested.

A remark on this clonotype: Its antigen is unidentified.

Germline V CDR1 and CDR2: SGHTA, FQGNSA. V gave up 5 bases and J gave up 5 bases, with 8 bases separating them. This CDR3 spans 12 amino acids. TCRdb processed the RT-PCR reads anew with MiXCR; each CDR3 protein has one entry. Of about 160,000 distinct CDR3 sequences detected, approximately 11% appear once; the ten largest clones hold around 11%. The sample consisted of non-naive T cells sorted from PBMCs, taken 40 to 50 days after vaccination. This rearrangement joins TRBV7-2 to TRBJ2-3; no firm D call. The sequence was collected from a man in his forties or fifties who received an inactivated influenza vaccine. The CDR3 spells CASSRVQDTQYF. The CDR3 coding sequence is TGTGCCAGCAGCAGGGTACAAGATACGCAGTATTTT.